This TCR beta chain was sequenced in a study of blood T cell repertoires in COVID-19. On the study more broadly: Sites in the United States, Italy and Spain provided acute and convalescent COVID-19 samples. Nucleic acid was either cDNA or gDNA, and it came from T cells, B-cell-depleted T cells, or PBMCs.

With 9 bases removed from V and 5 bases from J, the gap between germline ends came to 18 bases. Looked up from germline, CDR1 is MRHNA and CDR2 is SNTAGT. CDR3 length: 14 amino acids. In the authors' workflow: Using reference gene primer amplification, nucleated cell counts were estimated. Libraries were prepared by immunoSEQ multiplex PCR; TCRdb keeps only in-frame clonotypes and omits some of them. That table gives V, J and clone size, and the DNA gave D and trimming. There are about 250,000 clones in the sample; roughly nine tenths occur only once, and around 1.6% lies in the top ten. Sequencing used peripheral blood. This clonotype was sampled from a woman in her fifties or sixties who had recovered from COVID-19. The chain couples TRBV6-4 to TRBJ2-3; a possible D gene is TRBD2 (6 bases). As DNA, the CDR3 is TGTGCCAGGTTGCGGGGCTCAAAGGGAGATACGCAGTATTTT. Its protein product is CARLRGSKGDTQYF.